These T cell receptor beta chains were read from a single sample in a study of T cells in localized non-small cell lung cancer. Some clones are missing from TCRdb's copy, which holds only in-frame ones; the method was immunoSEQ multiplex PCR. In the table there are tens of thousands of clones, approximately 86% of which are singletons. This sample comprised peripheral blood, obtained before any cancer treatment. These receptors were obtained from a man aged 40 to 70 with stage I squamous cell lung carcinoma. Both conserved end residues are part of each CDR3. The D gene is left open where the match is weak. Part of the rows lack a size; the others show once, few, many or a class for expanded clones.

j_call,v_call,clone_size,d_call,cdr3_nt,cdr3_aa
TRBJ1-3,TRBV5-1,few,-,TGCGCCAGCAGTGGAGACACGGTCGCTGGAAACACCATATATTTT,CASSGDTVAGNTIYF
TRBJ2-5,TRBV6-1,-,-,TGTGCCAGCACCAGGGACGTGGAGACCCGGTACTTC,CASTRDVETRYF
TRBJ2-6,TRBV11-2,-,-,TGTGCCAGCAGCCCTTGGGGGAGAGGGGCAGCTTGGGCCAACGTCCTGACTTTC,CASSPWGRGAAWANVLTF
TRBJ1-5,TRBV5-5,-,-,TGTGCCAGCAGCCTTAGCTATAGCAATCAGCCCCAGCATTTT,CASSLSYSNQPQHF
TRBJ2-5,TRBV5-4,-,TRBD2,TGTGCCAGCAGCCCCGGGACTAGCGGGGGTTTTCCAGAGACCCAGTACTTC,CASSPGTSGGFPETQYF
TRBJ1-6,TRBV5-1,-,TRBD1,TGCGCCAGCACCCGTGGACAGGAAAATTCACCCCTCCACTTT,CASTRGQENSPLHF
TRBJ1-4,TRBV7-9,once,-,TGTGCCAGCAGCTTAGTGGGAAGGCTTGAAAAACTGTTTTTT,CASSLVGRLEKLFF
TRBJ2-1,TRBV7-9,-,-,TGTGCCAGCAGCTATTCAAGAAGCTTACACAATGAGCAGTTCTTC,CASSYSRSLHNEQFF
TRBJ1-1,TRBV6-5,-,-,TGTGCCAGCAGACGGGACGGGAACACTGAAGCTTTCTTT,CASRRDGNTEAFF
TRBJ2-1,TRBV27,few,-,TGTGCCAGCAGGCCAAGGATCGGGGTCGATGAGCAGTTCTTC,CASRPRIGVDEQFF
TRBJ2-1,TRBV5-6,-,TRBD1,TGTGCCAGCAGCCAGGGGGACGACACGGCCTACAATGAGCAGTTCTTC,CASSQGDDTAYNEQFF
TRBJ2-1,TRBV5-4,-,TRBD1,TGTGCCAGCAGCCCGACAGGGGTGAACAATGAGCAGTTCTTC,CASSPTGVNNEQFF
TRBJ1-1,TRBV28,once,TRBD1,TGTGCCAGCCATCTTATCCCTGGACAGGGGAACACTGAAGCTTTCTTT,CASHLIPGQGNTEAFF
TRBJ1-2,TRBV5-1,-,TRBD1,TGCGCCAGCAGCCGGGACGGTCAGGGGGGAGAAATAGGCTACACCTTC,CASSRDGQGGEIGYTF
TRBJ2-1,TRBV7-8,few,TRBD1,TGTGCCAGCAGCTTAAGGGGGCCCTACAATGAGCAGTTCTTC,CASSLRGPYNEQFF